The 14 T cell receptor beta chains given below trace back to one sample, sequenced in a study of T cell repertoires in cytomegalovirus infection. Their specific antigens are unknown. Each CDR3 protein is one row after TCRdb ran MiXCR on the reads. The profile shows around 430,000 distinct CDR3 sequences, about 42% of them singletons. Material: cultured PBMCs, obtained from culture after CMV antigen stimulation. The origin of the receptors is a human donor in good health (CMV status not recorded). Some clones in this sample may be carry-over from other donors' samples.

The chain carries TRBV13 and TRBJ1-1; possibly TRBD1 for D (5 bases). Between the trimmed V and J ends, which lost 10 bases and 1 base, there was a span of 10 bases. CDR1 and CDR2 (germline): PRHDT, FYEKMQ (reference sequence). The CDR3 is 12 amino acids. DNA for the CDR3: TGTGCCACCGGACAACCGAACACTGAAGCTTTCTTT. It yields the protein CATGQPNTEAFF.

A few counts support this clonotype. The rearrangement joins TRBV4-1 to TRBJ2-1; TRBD1 matches 7 bases. The CDR3 extends over 17 amino acids. Germline CDR1 is MGHRA and CDR2 is YSYEKL. J gave up 7 bases and V 0 bases, and 12 bases lay outside the gene matches. The CDR3 here is CASSQDGTAKGVNEQFF. The CDR3, as DNA: TGCGCCAGCAGCCAAGATGGGACAGCGAAGGGAGTGAATGAGCAGTTCTTC.

The rearrangement joins TRBV6-6 to TRBJ2-7, with D perhaps TRBD1 (6 bases). Germline-derived CDR1 and CDR2 are MNHNY and SVGAGI (reference sequence). CDR3 length equals 18 residues. V was clipped by 2 bases and J by 5 bases, with 25 bases between them. CDR3 nucleotides: TGTGCCAGCAGTTACCTCCCCCCCCACAGGGTAGGGGGACACGAGCAGTACTTC. Amino acids: CASSYLPPHRVGGHEQYF.

The genes are TRBV7-2 and TRBJ2-7; D is undetermined. Trimming left V 1 base short and J 3 bases short, with 10 bases between. Germline CDR1 SGHTA, CDR2 FQGNSA. This CDR3 spans 14 amino acids. The CDR3 DNA sequence: TGTGCCAGCAGCTTAGTACGGCAGAGCTACGAGCAGTACTTC. The encoded protein is CASSLVRQSYEQYF.

The sample holds a few counts of this clonotype. The chain uses TRBV7-9 and TRBJ2-2; a possible D gene is TRBD2 (6 bases). Trimming took off 5 bases at V and 6 bases at J, with 13 bases between the two ends. Germline-derived CDR1 and CDR2 are SEHNR and FQNEAQ (reference sequence). This CDR3 has 14 amino acids. CDR3 sequence reads: CASSAAGLSGELFF. The DNA for the CDR3 is TGTGCCAGCAGCGCCGCGGGACTGTCCGGGGAGCTGTTTTTT.

V gene TRBV7-2 combines with J gene TRBJ1-3; D perhaps matches TRBD1 (5 bases). Germline CDR1 SGHTA, CDR2 FQGNSA. The CDR3 consists of 13 residues. The ends were cut back, 5 bases at V and 9 bases at J, with 14 bases in the middle. The CDR3 nucleotides are TGTGCCAGCAGCCCAACACTGGGGGGCACCATATATTTT. Amino acids: CASSPTLGGTIYF.

The J gene is TRBJ2-7, the V gene TRBV7-6; 8 bases map to TRBD2. Germline CDR1 SGHVS, CDR2 FNYEAQ. The length of the CDR3 is 15 residues. V was clipped by 2 bases and J by 3 bases; unmatched bases: 6. The CDR3 protein is CASSLSGRSDYEQYF. CDR3 sequence (DNA): TGTGCCAGCAGCTTAAGCGGGAGAAGTGACTACGAGCAGTACTTC.

The chain has TRBV7-2 and TRBJ1-2, with 7 bases fitting TRBD1. Looked up from germline, CDR1 is SGHTA and CDR2 is FQGNSA. The CDR3 has 15 residues. V dropped 1 base and J dropped 4; count of bases not matched to a gene: 6. In nucleotides, the CDR3 is TGTGCCAGCAGCTTAGGGGGACAGAGAATCTATGGCTACACCTTC. Translating it yields CASSLGGQRIYGYTF.

This rearrangement joins TRBV7-6 to TRBJ2-7; D assignment may be TRBD1 or TRBD2 (5 bases each). The CDR3 contains 14 residues. Germline-derived CDR1 and CDR2 are SGHVS and FNYEAQ. Between the trimmed V and J ends, which lost 4 bases and 6 bases, there was a span of 16 bases. The CDR3 DNA reads as TGTGCCAGCAGCTCCGAGGGGCGGTGGGGCGAGCAGTACTTC. Its protein product is CASSSEGRWGEQYF.

This clonotype showed up just a few times. V usage is TRBV10-3 and J usage is TRBJ1-1; TRBD1 aligns across 7 bases. The CDR3 extends over 13 amino acids. CDR1 and CDR2 from the germline V gene are ENHRY and SYGVKD. V dropped 6 bases and J dropped 3; count of bases not matched to a gene: 4. The DNA of the CDR3 is TGTGCCATCAGCCCCGACAGGGACACTGAAGCTTTCTTT. Translated: CAISPDRDTEAFF.

The chain uses TRBV6-6 and TRBJ1-4; the match to TRBD1 covers 9 bases. The CDR3 covers 16 residues. Germline trimming cut 6 bases from V and 7 bases from J; bases unmatched to any gene: 12. Germline values: CDR1 MNHNY, CDR2 SVGAGI (reference sequence). The CDR3 nucleotides read TGTGCCAGCAGAATCCCTACGGGACAGGGCCCTGAAAAACTGTTTTTT. Translating it yields CASRIPTGQGPEKLFF.

This clonotype was seen only a few times. V and J are TRBV7-3 and TRBJ2-7; D tentatively fits TRBD1 or TRBD2 (5 bases each). The germline V gene has CDR1 SGHTA and CDR2 FQGTGA. Trimming stripped 6 bases from V and 6 bases from J, with 12 bases between. CDR3 length: 12 residues. CDR3 sequence: CASSPGPGEQYF. As DNA, the CDR3 is TGTGCCAGCAGTCCGGGACCGGGCGAGCAGTACTTC.

In this sample, this clonotype turned up many times. The chain joins TRBV7-2 to TRBJ1-2; 10 bases match TRBD1. Germline-derived CDR1 and CDR2 are SGHTA and FQGNSA. The CDR3 totals 15 residues. V was pared by 4 bases and J by 3 bases, with 5 bases of the junction left unmatched. The CDR3 nucleotides are TGTGCCAGCAGCTCGGGACAGGGGCTTTACTATGGCTACACCTTC. Protein: CASSSGQGLYYGYTF.

This clonotype was found a few times. The chain joins TRBV7-2 to TRBJ2-5; D call uncertain. With 5 bases removed from V and 7 bases from J, the gap between germline ends came to 20 bases. CDR3 size: 15 residues. Germline V lookup: CDR1 SGHTA, CDR2 FQGNSA. CDR3 bases: TGTGCCAGCAGCCCTGAGCGCGGATTAAGAGGGACCCAGTACTTC. Protein: CASSPERGLRGTQYF.